Following are 9 T cell receptor beta chains from one sample sequenced in a study of cytomegalovirus exposure and HLA in healthy donors. The assay was immunoSEQ multiplex PCR, and TCRdb's table has in-frame clones only and misses some. The data show about 150,000 clones, approximately 94% seen once. Sequencing was done on a sample of PBMCs. The receptors shown here come from a man aged 18-30 years in good health and CMV-seropositive.

This chain connects TRBV19 to TRBJ1-5; D call uncertain. Germline V gene lookup returns CDR1 LNHDA and CDR2 SQIVND (reference sequence). Trimming cost V 6 bases and J 1 base, with 4 bases left between them. The CDR3 is 12 amino acids. CDR3 sequence: CASSRSNQPQHF. Written as DNA, the CDR3 is TGTGCCAGTAGCCGGAGCAATCAGCCCCAGCATTTT.

The chain has TRBV6-5 and TRBJ2-3; TRBD2 matches 9 bases. The CDR3 totals 15 residues. V shed 2 bases, J shed 4 bases, and the junction held 4 bases outside the gene matches. Germline V gives CDR1 MNHEY, CDR2 SVGAGI. The CDR3 DNA follows: TGTGCCAGCAGTTACGGGGCGGGAGGGTCAGATACGCAGTATTTT. Its protein product is CASSYGAGGSDTQYF.

V usage is TRBV9 and J usage is TRBJ2-2; 9 nucleotides agree with TRBD2. This CDR3 is built from 17 residues. With 1 base clipped from V and 1 base from J, the junction kept 5 bases outside the gene matches. The V gene's germline CDR1 is SGDLS and CDR2 YYNGEE. This chain's CDR3 is CASSVLPSGVNTGELFF. The CDR3 DNA is TGTGCCAGCAGCGTACTCCCTAGCGGGGTGAACACCGGGGAGCTGTTTTTT.

The chain links TRBV29-1 to TRBJ1-2, with unresolved D. CDR3 length: 12 residues. Between the trimmed V and J ends, which lost 0 bases and 7 bases, there was a span of 9 bases. Germline V CDR1 and CDR2: SQVTM, ANQGSEA. CDR3 loop: CSVEERALGYTF. Written as DNA, the CDR3 is TGCAGCGTTGAAGAGAGGGCACTTGGCTACACCTTC.

The rearrangement links TRBV7-6 to TRBJ1-5, with D possibly being TRBD1 (5 bases). Trimming left V 10 bases short and J 6 bases short, with 16 bases between. Germline-derived CDR1 and CDR2 are SGHVS and FNYEAQ. The CDR3 extends over 13 amino acids. CDR3 bases: TGTGCCACCCCGGGACTCCCAGCTCAGCCCCAGCATTTT. As protein: CATPGLPAQPQHF.

The CDR3 here is CASSPDRDRVNEQYF. CDR3 coding DNA: TGTGCCAGCTCACCCGATAGGGACAGGGTCAACGAGCAGTACTTC. V usage is TRBV18 and J usage is TRBJ2-7, with 9 bases that match TRBD1. Trimming at V came to 3 bases and at J to 5 bases, leaving 8 bases not matched to a gene. The CDR3 consists of 15 residues. Germline CDR1 KGHSH, CDR2 LQKENI.

CDR3 protein: CSVEDISGRAYNEQFF. The CDR3 coding sequence is TGCAGCGTTGAGGATATTAGCGGGAGGGCCTACAATGAGCAGTTCTTC. The genes are TRBV29-1 and TRBJ2-1, with 11 bases aligning to TRBD2. V dropped 3 bases and J dropped 2; count of bases not matched to a gene: 6. CDR3 length: 16 amino acids. From germline, CDR1 is SQVTM and CDR2 ANQGSEA.

V and J are TRBV27 and TRBJ2-7; D ambiguous. CDR3 length equals 17 residues. In germline, CDR1 is MNHEY, CDR2 SMNVEV (reference sequence). Trimming left V 8 bases short and J 3 bases short, with 26 bases between. CDR3 loop: CASLERITTSSGYEQYF. CDR3 in DNA: TGTGCCAGCTTAGAAAGGATAACAACTTCCTCGGGCTACGAGCAGTACTTC.

The chain uses TRBV7-9 and TRBJ2-5; the match to TRBD1 covers 9 bases. CDR3 size: 16 residues. Germline CDR1 and CDR2: SEHNR and FQNEAQ (reference sequence). The V gene end was trimmed by 5 bases and the J gene end by 5 bases; junction bases not matched to a gene: 12. CDR3 sequence: CASSPTVGQGLETQYF. DNA for the CDR3: TGTGCCAGCAGCCCGACGGTGGGACAGGGCCTGGAGACCCAGTACTTC.